This is a list of T cell receptor beta chains from one sample in a study of CD8+ T cells in alopecia areata. Profiled with immunoSEQ multiplex PCR; TCRdb holds only in-frame clones, not every one. Altogether hundreds of thousands of clones are present, about three fifths being singletons, with the ten largest covering approximately 1.8%. Here the sequenced sample was CD4+ T cells sorted from blood, taken at week 24, from a patient treated with tofacitinib. The receptors here all came from a human donor with alopecia areata. CDR3s include the opening cysteine and the closing phenylalanine or tryptophan. A D gene is named only where the DNA matches it firmly. Size values are once, few and many counts, or a class for expanded clones, and some rows have none.

v_call	j_call	clone_size	d_call	cdr3_aa	cdr3_nt
TRBV30	TRBJ2-3	.	TRBD2	CAWSEGLAGSDTQYF	TGTGCCTGGAGTGAAGGACTAGCGGGTTCAGATACGCAGTATTTT
TRBV7-2	TRBJ1-6	.	.	CASSLYQGFSPLHF	TGTGCCAGCAGCTTATACCAGGGTTTCTCACCCCTCCACTTT
TRBV28	TRBJ2-4	.	.	CASSQQGLKNIQYF	TGTGCCAGCAGTCAACAGGGCCTTAAAAACATTCAGTACTTC
TRBV7-2	TRBJ1-3	few	.	CASSLVRLAGNTIYF	TGTGCCAGCAGCTTAGTCCGGTTAGCTGGAAACACCATATATTTT
TRBV4-1	TRBJ1-1	few	TRBD1	CASSQGSGTGGKAFF	TGCGCCAGCAGCCAAGGCTCCGGGACAGGGGGCAAAGCTTTCTTT
TRBV12-5	TRBJ2-3	.	TRBD1	CASGLATGRTDTQYF	TGTGCTAGTGGTTTGGCGACAGGGCGGACAGATACGCAGTATTTT
TRBV19	TRBJ2-2	.	TRBD1	CASKDRGTGELFF	TGTGCCAGTAAGGACAGGGGGACCGGGGAGCTGTTTTTT
TRBV6-6	TRBJ2-3	.	.	CASSGGEPDTQYF	TGTGCCAGCAGTGGGGGAGAGCCAGATACGCAGTATTTT
TRBV15	TRBJ2-7	.	.	CATSRDGEQYF	TGTGCCACCAGCAGAGATGGCGAGCAGTACTTC
TRBV30	TRBJ2-7	few	.	CAWTGANYEQYF	TGTGCCTGGACAGGGGCTAACTACGAGCAGTACTTC
TRBV4-1	TRBJ1-2	.	.	CASSLRANLDLNGYTF	TGCGCCAGCAGCCTCAGGGCCAACCTCGACCTCAATGGCTACACCTTC
TRBV7-6	TRBJ1-1	once	.	CASRLRTDTEAFF	TGTGCCAGCAGACTTCGGACTGACACTGAAGCTTTCTTT
TRBV30	TRBJ2-2	.	.	CAWSPLWGERDGGELFF	TGTGCCTGGAGTCCGCTTTGGGGGGAAAGGGACGGCGGGGAGCTGTTTTTT
TRBV30	TRBJ2-5	.	TRBD2	CAWSVSPRIRGGETQYF	TGTGCCTGGAGTGTATCCCCCCGTATCCGGGGGGGAGAGACCCAGTACTTC
TRBV4-2	TRBJ1-2	.	TRBD1	CASSQDWTGGYYGYTF	TGTGCCAGCAGCCAAGATTGGACAGGGGGTTACTATGGCTACACCTTC
TRBV19	TRBJ2-5	.	TRBD2	CASSMSGTSGGETQYF	TGTGCCAGTAGTATGTCTGGGACTAGCGGGGGAGAGACCCAGTACTTC
TRBV2	TRBJ2-5	.	TRBD2	CASRTGGETQYF	TGTGCCAGCAGGACCGGGGGGGAGACCCAGTACTTC
TRBV7-9	TRBJ2-3	few	TRBD1	CASSRDRGLTDTQYF	TGTGCCAGCAGTCGGGACAGGGGGCTTACAGATACGCAGTATTTT
TRBV19	TRBJ1-1	.	.	CASSPRMNTEAFF	TGTGCCAGTAGTCCTAGAATGAACACTGAAGCTTTCTTT
TRBV23-1	TRBJ2-5	.	.	CATKHTVQETQYF	TGCGCCACCAAGCACACGGTACAAGAGACCCAGTACTTC
TRBV29-1	TRBJ2-5	.	.	CSVGNRGETQYF	TGCAGCGTTGGGAACCGGGGAGAGACCCAGTACTTC
TRBV5-1	TRBJ2-6	.	TRBD1	CASSRTGLVPGANVLTF	TGCGCCAGCAGCAGGACAGGATTGGTACCTGGGGCCAACGTCCTGACTTTC
TRBV29-1	TRBJ2-5	few	.	CSVRGLLQETQYF	TGCAGCGTACGGGGACTCCTCCAAGAGACCCAGTACTTC
TRBV18	TRBJ2-5	once	.	CASSLKETQYF	TGTGCCAGCTCATTGAAAGAGACCCAGTACTTC
TRBV5-6	TRBJ1-2	.	TRBD1	CASSPGTGDPYGYTF	TGTGCCAGCAGCCCCGGGACAGGGGACCCCTATGGCTACACCTTC
TRBV5-6	TRBJ1-6	.	.	CASSLNRASPLHF	TGTGCCAGCAGCTTGAACAGGGCTTCACCCCTCCACTTT
TRBV4-2	TRBJ2-7	.	.	CASSQESSYEQYF	TGTGCCAGCAGCCAAGAATCCTCCTACGAGCAGTACTTC
TRBV30	TRBJ1-2	.	.	CAWSAQGYGYTF	TGTGCCTGGAGTGCACAGGGCTATGGCTACACCTTC
TRBV18	TRBJ2-1	many	.	CASSPDRTNEQFF	TGTGCCAGCTCCCCCGACAGAACCAATGAGCAGTTCTTC
TRBV28	TRBJ1-6	few	.	CASTLRGDSPLHF	TGTGCCAGCACCCTACGGGGAGATTCACCCCTCCACTTT
TRBV5-4	TRBJ2-6	.	TRBD1	CASSKPGQGSGANVLTF	TGTGCCAGCAGTAAGCCGGGACAGGGTAGTGGGGCCAACGTCCTGACTTTC
TRBV6-5	TRBJ1-4	.	.	CASSLYGTRNEKLFF	TGTGCCAGCAGTTTGTACGGGACACGGAATGAAAAACTGTTTTTT
TRBV30	TRBJ1-6	.	.	CAWTGAQNSPLHF	TGTGCCTGGACGGGGGCCCAAAATTCACCCCTCCACTTT
TRBV30	TRBJ2-3	.	.	CAWRTGRTDTQYF	TGTGCCTGGAGAACCGGACGCACAGATACGCAGTATTTT
TRBV10-3	TRBJ1-6	few	TRBD1	CAIRPGQDSPLHF	TGTGCCATCAGGCCGGGACAGGATTCACCCCTCCACTTT
TRBV30	TRBJ1-1	.	.	CAWSVLSLNTEAFF	TGTGCCTGGAGTGTACTTAGTCTGAACACTGAAGCTTTCTTT
TRBV5-6	TRBJ2-3	.	.	CASSLTIGHTDTQYF	TGTGCCAGCAGCCTAACAATCGGACACACAGATACGCAGTATTTT
TRBV28	TRBJ1-5	few	.	CASRVTNQPQHF	TGTGCCAGCAGGGTGACCAATCAGCCCCAGCATTTT
TRBV30	TRBJ1-2	.	.	CACQGNYGYTF	TGTGCCTGTCAGGGGAACTATGGCTACACCTTC
TRBV30	TRBJ2-5	.	.	CAWSAPGRPQYF	TGTGCCTGGAGTGCCCCGGGACGCCCCCAGTACTTC
TRBV7-2	TRBJ2-5	.	.	CASSFGLKETQYF	TGTGCCAGCAGCTTTGGTTTGAAAGAGACCCAGTACTTC
TRBV4-3	TRBJ2-2	.	.	CASSQDSRTENTGELFF	TGCGCCAGCAGCCAAGATAGTCGGACAGAGAACACCGGGGAGCTGTTTTTT
TRBV29-1	TRBJ2-5	few	TRBD2	CSVYGLALVQETQYF	TGCAGCGTCTATGGACTAGCGTTGGTACAAGAGACCCAGTACTTC
TRBV29-1	TRBJ2-5	.	TRBD1	CSVEGGTGTETQYF	TGCAGCGTTGAAGGTGGGACAGGGACGGAGACCCAGTACTTC
TRBV7-2	TRBJ1-6	.	TRBD1	CASSLSGRGQLSYNSPLHF	TGTGCCAGCAGCTTATCCGGGAGGGGGCAGCTCTCCTATAATTCACCCCTCCACTTT
TRBV9	TRBJ2-1	.	.	CASSVDGDSRDEQFF	TGTGCCAGCAGCGTAGATGGCGATAGCCGGGATGAGCAGTTCTTC
TRBV5-8	TRBJ1-2	.	.	CASSLVATANYGYTF	TGTGCCAGCAGCTTGGTTGCTACCGCTAACTATGGCTACACCTTC
TRBV2	TRBJ1-5	.	TRBD1	CASSGGQVQHF	TGTGCCAGCAGTGGAGGACAGGTCCAGCATTTT